This entry describes one TCR beta chain. Method: immunoSEQ multiplex PCR; TCRdb's copy keeps in-frame clones and lacks some. Of over 150,000 clones listed, 86% were seen once; the top ten hold about a fifth. The data belong to a study of blood T cell repertoires in COVID-19. CDR1 MNHEY and CDR2 SMNVEV come from the germline V gene (reference sequence). With 6 bases removed from V and 3 bases from J, the gap between germline ends came to 18 bases. The CDR3 totals 16 residues. What was sequenced was peripheral blood. The chain has TRBV27 and TRBJ1-5; TRBD1 is a possible D gene (5 bases). This sequence originates from a man in his 70s with active or convalescent COVID-19. Here the CDR3 reads CASRPSTVSYNQPQHF. CDR3 bases: TGTGCCAGCAGGCCCTCGACAGTAAGTTACAATCAGCCCCAGCATTTT.